This entry describes one T cell receptor beta chain. Antigen: not known. The sorting of PBMCs gave CD4+ and CD8+ T cells. Following extraction, RNA underwent reverse transcription to cDNA, which served as the sequencing template. Sequencing was performed with immunoSEQ multiplex PCR; in TCRdb, only in-frame clones are kept and a portion is missing. The sample has roughly 120,000 clones; roughly two thirds are singletons. Trimming removed 4 bases at V and 5 bases at J, with 11 bases between. Germline V CDR1 and CDR2: MDHEN, SYDVKM. The CDR3 length is 13 residues. These data are taken from a study of CD8+ T cells in alopecia areata. Findings of the study overall: Clarity of TCR sharing across patients fell short of that in mice, possibly HLA-related. Clonality in lesional scalp, especially alopecia totalis/universalis, exceeded that of normal scalp.

The chain has TRBV28 and TRBJ2-5; D is undetermined. The TCR sequence derives from a human donor in good health. The sample taken for sequencing was CD4+ T cells sorted from blood. The CDR3 spells CASSSPSVETQYF. For the CDR3, the DNA is TGTGCCAGCAGTTCTCCGTCTGTGGAGACCCAGTACTTC.